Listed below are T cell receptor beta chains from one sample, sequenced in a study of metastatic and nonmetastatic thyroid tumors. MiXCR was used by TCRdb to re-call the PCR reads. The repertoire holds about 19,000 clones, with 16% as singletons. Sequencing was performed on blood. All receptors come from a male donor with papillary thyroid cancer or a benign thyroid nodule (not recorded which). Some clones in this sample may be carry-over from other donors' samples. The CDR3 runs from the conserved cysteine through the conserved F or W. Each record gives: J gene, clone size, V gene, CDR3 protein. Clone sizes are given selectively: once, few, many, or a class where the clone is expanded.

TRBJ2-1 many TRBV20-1 CSARAHAGWGNEQFF
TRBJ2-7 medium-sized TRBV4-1 CASSQVPGTAYEQYF
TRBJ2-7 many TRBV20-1 CSARRGTSSYEQYF
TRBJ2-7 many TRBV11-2 CASSFGTSGNGEQYF
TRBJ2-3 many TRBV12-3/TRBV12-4 CASSLPRATDTQYF
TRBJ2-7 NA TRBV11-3 CASSLQGTGMYEQYF
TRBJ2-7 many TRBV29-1 CSVRTGAVYEQYF
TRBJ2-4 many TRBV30 CAWSVPRLAKNIQYF
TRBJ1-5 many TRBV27 CASSLEGFPDQPQHF
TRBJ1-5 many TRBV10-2 CASSGHTNQPQHF
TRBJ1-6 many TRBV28 CASSITGQDSPLHF
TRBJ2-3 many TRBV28 CASSREPGGDTQYF
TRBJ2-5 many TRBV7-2 CASSLLGGTQETQYF
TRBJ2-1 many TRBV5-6 CASSLRGGSYNEQFF
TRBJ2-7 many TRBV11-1 CASSSLVGQALYEQYF
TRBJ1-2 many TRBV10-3 CAISGDSKTYGYTF
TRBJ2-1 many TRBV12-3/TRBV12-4 CASSRTGGYNEQFF
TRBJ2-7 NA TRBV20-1 CSARDDSGSKYEQYF
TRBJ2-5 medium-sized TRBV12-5 CASGPLAGGSETQYF
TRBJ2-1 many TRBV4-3 CASSQDRDNEQFF
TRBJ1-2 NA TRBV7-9 CASSPRTGLGYGYTF
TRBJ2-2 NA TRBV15 CATSRNIGSYTGELFF
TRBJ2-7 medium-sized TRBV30 CAWSNLGRERSYEQYF
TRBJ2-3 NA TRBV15 CATSRGTQVQYF
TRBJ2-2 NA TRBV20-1 CSALAGVPNTGELFF
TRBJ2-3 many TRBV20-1 CSASKPGLAGGNTQYF
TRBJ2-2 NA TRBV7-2 CASSLVLSGRSNTGELFF
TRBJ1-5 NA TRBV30 CACSVRGNQPQHF
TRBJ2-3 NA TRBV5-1 CASSLAGTRGSTDTQYF
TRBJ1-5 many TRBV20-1 CSAAFSSNQPQHF
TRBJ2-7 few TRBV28 CANSSRGRGSYEQYF
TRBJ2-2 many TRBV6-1 CASTPVLDGELFF
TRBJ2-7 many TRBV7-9 CASSSGGIFGEQYF
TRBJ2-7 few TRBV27 CASSSGQGELYEQYF
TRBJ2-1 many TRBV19 CASSPRDPGLYYNEQFF
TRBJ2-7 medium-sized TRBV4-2 CASSQDDQYEQYF
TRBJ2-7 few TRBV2 CASSEWTGAYEQYF
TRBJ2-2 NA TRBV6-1 CASSLNSGELFF
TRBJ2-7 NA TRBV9 CASSVEPESSYEQYF
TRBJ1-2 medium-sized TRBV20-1 CSAGETGDYGYTF
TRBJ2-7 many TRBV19 CASSIGQVYEQYF
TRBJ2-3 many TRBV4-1 CASSQEVVGAGVRGDTQYF
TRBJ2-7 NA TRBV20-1 CSAREVGGGDYEQYF
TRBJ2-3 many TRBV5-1 CASSLAASGSTDTQYF
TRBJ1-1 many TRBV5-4 CASSLAFPGSKAFF
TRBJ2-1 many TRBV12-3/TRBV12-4 CASSPGQGRVNEQFF
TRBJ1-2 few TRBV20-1 CSARAEGRNYGYTF
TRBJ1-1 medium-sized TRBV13 CASSLGPNTEAFF
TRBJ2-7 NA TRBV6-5 CASSPLPPLQRGAYEQYF
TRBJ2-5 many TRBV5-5 CASSPTWGYQETQYF
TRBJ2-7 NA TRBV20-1 CSARCKTSSTYEQYF
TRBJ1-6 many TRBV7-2 CASSKDRWGSPLHF
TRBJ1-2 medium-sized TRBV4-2 CASSQDVGQGANYGYTF
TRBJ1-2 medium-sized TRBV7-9 CASSLDWGNYGYTF
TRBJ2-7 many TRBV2 CASDGSLRTEQYF
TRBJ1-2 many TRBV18 CASSPELSYGYTF
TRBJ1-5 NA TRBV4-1 CASSLQQAGNYPQHF
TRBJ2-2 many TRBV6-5 CASTEMRGLAGGSAGELFF
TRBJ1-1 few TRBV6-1 CASRPLGRGEAFF
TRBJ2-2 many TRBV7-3 CASGQGQNTGELFF